This is a list of T cell receptor beta chains from one sample in a study of beta chain features in type 1 diabetes. Sequencing used immunoSEQ multiplex PCR; TCRdb keeps in-frame clones, though not all of them. The sample carries roughly 150,000 clones, about 8.5% recorded once. Sequences were obtained from central memory CD4+ T cells from blood. The receptors originated from a man younger than 35 in good health. CDR3s include the opening cysteine and the closing phenylalanine or tryptophan. A row's size may be missing; if present it is once, few, many or a size class.

v_gene	j_gene	abundance	CDR3aa
TRBV11-3	TRBJ1-5	few	CASSLAREDQPQHF
TRBV29-1	TRBJ2-1	many	CSVDGLAGEQFF
TRBV2	TRBJ2-3	.	CASSEAASTDTQYF
TRBV9	TRBJ1-1	.	CASSVGPQWGGRNTEAFF
TRBV9	TRBJ2-1	many	CASSRASGAYNEQFF
TRBV28	TRBJ2-4	few	CASLLTGDRNIQYF
TRBV11-1	TRBJ2-5	few	CASSWGQQETQYF
TRBV29-1	TRBJ1-1	.	CSVDRRGIAEAFF
TRBV5-5	TRBJ2-2	.	CASSFGGFGSTGELFF
TRBV5-1	TRBJ1-1	few	CASSWGGRNTEAFF
TRBV9	TRBJ2-7	.	CASSPYHGRSYEQYF
TRBV5-1	TRBJ2-3	once	CASSLSSGGADTQYF
TRBV7-2	TRBJ1-2	.	CASSLARGGYGYTF
TRBV30	TRBJ2-5	many	CAWRDRGVETQYF
TRBV5-6	TRBJ2-7	.	CASSTWDRVIYEQYF
TRBV28	TRBJ1-2	few	CASSVSGTGYGYTF
TRBV30	TRBJ1-5	.	CAWSGSGTGSSNQPQHF
TRBV6-1	TRBJ1-5	.	CATLPRGGDQPQHF
TRBV27	TRBJ1-2	.	CASSFQQGNYGYTF
TRBV5-1	TRBJ1-2	.	CASSSTGGGDYGYTF
TRBV18	TRBJ1-1	.	CASSPLLSLNTEAFF
TRBV29-1	TRBJ2-7	.	CSYLQGNSYEQYF
TRBV7-3	TRBJ2-1	few	CASSLSHSGTSGRSNEQFF
TRBV28	TRBJ1-1	.	CASSKHRGNVRAFF
TRBV18	TRBJ1-1	.	CASSSGQGAEAFF
TRBV5-1	TRBJ2-7	.	CASTRTGVGHEQYF
TRBV11-2	TRBJ2-5	.	CASETGGGETQYF
TRBV5-5	TRBJ1-6	.	CASSPLQGWNSPLHF
TRBV28	TRBJ1-3	few	CASRVAGNTIYF
TRBV5-6	TRBJ2-2	few	CASSSVAAGELFF
TRBV21-1	TRBJ1-5	.	CASSKSGGNQPQHF
TRBV7-2	TRBJ1-1	few	CASSSLAGSNTEAFF
TRBV7-2	TRBJ2-5	few	CASSWILAGGQETQYF
TRBV7-9	TRBJ2-5	.	CASSLTSGRETQYF
TRBV28	TRBJ1-2	.	CASSSLFSGQGSGYTF
TRBV4-3	TRBJ1-4	few	CASSPTGATNEKLFF
TRBV4-2	TRBJ1-1	.	CASRRDVGAGLMNTEAFF
TRBV4-2	TRBJ2-6	few	CASSQDPPPVRGSSSGANVLTF
TRBV30	TRBJ1-2	many	CAWRRDSYGYTF
TRBV13	TRBJ2-6	many	CASSLGGQGLAGANVLTF
TRBV5-1	TRBJ2-3	few	CASSLGRETSTDTQYF
TRBV9	TRBJ1-6	few	CASSVEGGRSPLHF
TRBV29-1	TRBJ2-6	many	CSVSGTGGNVLTF
TRBV19	TRBJ1-1	few	CASRKSRGVTEAFF
TRBV28	TRBJ2-3	.	CAIHRLGGQGKGTDTQYF
TRBV27	TRBJ1-2	many	CASSSPGQEFTGYTF
TRBV13	TRBJ2-3	.	CASSLEGRLTGGATDTQYF
TRBV7-9	TRBJ2-6	.	CAREGQGASGANVLTF
TRBV6-1	TRBJ2-7	few	CASTTTVVPSYEQYF
TRBV29-1	TRBJ2-7	few	CSVADSYSYEQYF
TRBV5-6	TRBJ1-5	few	CASSSIGTGGNQPQHF